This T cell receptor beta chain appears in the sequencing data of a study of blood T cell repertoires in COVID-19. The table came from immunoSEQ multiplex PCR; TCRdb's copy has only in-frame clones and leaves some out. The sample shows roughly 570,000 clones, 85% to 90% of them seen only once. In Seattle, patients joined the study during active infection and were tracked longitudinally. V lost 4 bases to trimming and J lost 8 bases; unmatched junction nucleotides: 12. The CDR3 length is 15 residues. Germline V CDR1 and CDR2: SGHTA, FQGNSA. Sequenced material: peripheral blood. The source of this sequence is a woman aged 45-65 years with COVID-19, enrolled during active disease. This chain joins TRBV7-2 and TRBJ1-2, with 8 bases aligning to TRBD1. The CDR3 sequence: CASSSSSTHRGGYTF. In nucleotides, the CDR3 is TGTGCCAGCAGCTCCTCTTCGACACACAGGGGGGGCTACACCTTC.